The present T cell receptor (beta chain) was sequenced within a study of cytomegalovirus exposure and HLA in healthy donors. Amplification used 60 Vbeta primers and 13 Jbeta primers. The method was immunoSEQ multiplex PCR; TCRdb's version includes in-frame clones alone and lacks a portion of them. There are about 190,000 clones in the sample; roughly 80% occur only once, and around 3.3% lies in the top ten. Notes on this clone: Its antigen remains unidentified.

This CDR3 spans 15 amino acids. Trimming left V 1 base short and J 12 bases short, with 21 bases between. Germline CDR1 reads SNHLY; CDR2 reads FYNNEI. Study findings and constraints: Productive rates of about 90% or about 30% were seen for most TCR beta V segments in an earlier analysis. The majority of CMV-associated TCR beta chains were reported as apparently HLA-restricted in a later analysis. Later on, an analysis showed TCR association rates differing by HLA locus, with DRB1 the most and HLA-C the fewest. Exclusion as indistinguishable affected some V segments, including TRBV6-2 and TRBV6-3.

The specimen sequenced was PBMCs. This rearrangement joins TRBV2 to TRBJ1-1; D is possibly TRBD1 (5 bases). This TCR was recovered from a woman aged 25 to 39 in good health and CMV-seropositive. The CDR3 spells CASSEESSRAANSFF. DNA of the CDR3: TGTGCCAGCAGTGAAGAATCCTCCAGGGCGGCGAATTCTTTCTTT.